What follows are 26 T cell receptor beta chains derived from one specimen sequenced in a study of blood T cells in healthy people across ages. It was with a sample-barcoded 5' primer and a J-beta primer mix that a second PCR of about 6 to 11 cycles was run. TCRdb re-analysed the 5' RACE reads in MiXCR, keeping a single row per CDR3 protein. The table has roughly 500,000 distinct CDR3 sequences, 24% seen once. Another study also made use of these data, one on T cells of mothers and their children.

Sequencing was carried out using blood. The receptors come from a boy between 5 and 17 years old in good health.

The rearrangement links TRBV2 to TRBJ2-7, with unresolved D. The germline gives CDR1 SNHLY, CDR2 FYNNEI. V was trimmed by 7 bases and J by 5 bases, leaving 6 bases between them. This CDR3 comprises 10 residues. The DNA of the CDR3 is TGTGCCAGCAAGAAGAACGAGCAGTACTTC. Its protein is CASKKNEQYF.

This clonotype was observed a handful of times. V and J are TRBV15 and TRBJ1-1; TRBD1 agrees at 7 bases. CDR1 is LNHNV, CDR2 YYDKDF, per germline (reference sequence). V lost 3 bases, J lost 4 bases, and 8 bases stayed unmatched. This CDR3 has 15 residues. The CDR3 bases are TGTGCCACCAGCAGCCACAGGGGCCTAGGCACTGAAGCTTTCTTT. Protein: CATSSHRGLGTEAFF.

V and J are TRBV6-2 or TRBV6-3 and TRBJ2-5; D gene unclear. The last part of the DNA fits TRBJ2-7 better; the J call may be wrong. The CDR3 covers 16 residues. CDR1 is MNHEY and CDR2 is SVGEGT in the germline V gene. The CDR3 reads CASSYVAGGGTYEQYF. The CDR3 bases are TGTGCCAGCAGTTACGTCGCAGGCGGCGGCACCTACGAGCAGTACTTC.

V usage is TRBV29-1 and J usage is TRBJ1-1; 8 bases are shared with TRBD1. This CDR3 comprises 15 residues. Losses at the gene ends were 7 bases for V and 1 base for J; bases not matched to a gene: 11. The germline CDR1 and CDR2 sequences are SQVTM and ANQGSEA. In nucleotides, the CDR3 is TGCAGCGCGTTAGGACAGGGCAACCCGAACACTGAAGCTTTCTTT. It specifies CSALGQGNPNTEAFF.

This sequence joins TRBV20-1 and TRBJ2-1; the D gene is possibly TRBD1 (5 bases). Germline values: CDR1 DFQATT, CDR2 SNEGSKA (reference sequence). V was trimmed by 7 bases and J by 7 bases, leaving 17 bases between them. The CDR3 has 13 amino acids. CDR3 DNA: TGCAGTGAAAGCGCGTTGGGGCGGAATGAGCAGTTCTTC. It encodes CSESALGRNEQFF.

The table lists this clonotype with many counts. Germline is not matched at one junction end, which may reflect a read error. This rearrangement joins TRBV5-1 to TRBJ2-5; D not certain. The CDR3 has 12 residues. Germline CDR1 reads SGHRS; CDR2 reads YFSETQ. Written as DNA, the CDR3 is TGTGCCAGCAGTTCCCTCCAAGAGACCCAGTACTTC. Translation gives CASSSLQETQYF. The full variable domain, rest sourced from reference TRBV5-1 and TRBJ2-5, is KAGVTQTPRYLIKTRGQQVTLSCSPISGHRSVSWYQQTPGQGLQFLFEYFSETQRNKGNFPGRFSGRQFSNSRSEMNVSTLELGDSALYLCASSSLQETQYFGPGTRLLVL.

V and J are TRBV7-9 and TRBJ2-1; 10 bases match TRBD2. CDR1 and CDR2 from the germline V gene are SEHNR and FQNEAQ (reference sequence). The CDR3 sequence is 14 residues long. Trimming cost V 8 bases and J 6 bases; bases outside gene matches: 7. The chain's CDR3 is CASGASGGLNEQFF. The DNA of the CDR3 is TGTGCCAGCGGCGCTAGCGGGGGTCTCAATGAGCAGTTCTTC.

The chain is built from TRBV6-1 and TRBJ2-3; 7 positions agree with TRBD1. J gave up 1 base and V 8 bases, and 6 bases lay outside the gene matches. Per germline, CDR1 MNHNS and CDR2 SASEGT. The CDR3 is made up of 14 amino acids. CDR3 in DNA: TGTGCCAGCCGAACCGGGACAGGCACAGATACGCAGTATTTT. As protein: CASRTGTGTDTQYF.

The chain links TRBV5-6 to TRBJ2-1; D may be TRBD1 or TRBD2 (6 bases each). CDR1 is SGHDT and CDR2 is YYEEEE in the germline V gene. Trimming cost V 3 bases and J 1 base, with 11 bases left between them. This CDR3 has 15 amino acids. DNA of the CDR3: TGTGCCAGCAGCTGGGGGGCGTCTTCCTACAATGAGCAGTTCTTC. It yields the protein CASSWGASSYNEQFF. The full variable domain, completed using reference TRBV5-6 and TRBJ2-1, is DAGVTQSPTHLIKTRGQQVTLRCSPKSGHDTVSWYQQALGQGPQFIFQYYEEEERQRGNFPDRFSGHQFPNYSSELNVNALLLGDSALYLCASSWGASSYNEQFFGPGTRLTVL.

This chain connects TRBV28 to TRBJ2-5, with 11 bases lining up with TRBD2. The J segment lost 3 bases and the V segment lost 5 bases, leaving 5 bases of the junction unmatched. Germline lookup yields CDR1 MDHEN and CDR2 SYDVKM. The CDR3 covers 15 residues. Here the CDR3 reads CASSGGTSGEETQYF. CDR3 coding DNA: TGTGCCAGCAGTGGCGGGACTAGCGGTGAAGAGACCCAGTACTTC.

The sample holds a few counts of this clonotype. J is TRBJ2-7 and V is TRBV12-3 or TRBV12-4, with 11 bases lining up with TRBD1. The CDR3 length is 14 residues. The V gene end was trimmed by 3 bases and the J gene end by 5 bases; junction bases not matched to a gene: 3. The CDR3 loop is CASSFGTGGNEQYF. The CDR3 DNA sequence: TGTGCCAGCAGTTTCGGGACAGGGGGGAACGAGCAGTACTTC.

This clonotype was counted between two and nine times. J is TRBJ2-3 and V is TRBV7-2; possibly TRBD2 for D (6 bases). CDR1 and CDR2 (germline): SGHTA, FQGNSA. CDR3 length: 13 residues. V lost 1 base to trimming and J lost 10 bases, with 12 bases between them. Written as DNA, the CDR3 is TGTGCCAGCAGCTTAGACCCCGGGACTGCGCAGTATTTT. Amino acids: CASSLDPGTAQYF.

The sample holds a few counts of this clonotype. The chain couples TRBV2 to TRBJ2-5; TRBD2 matches at 8 bases. Trimming removed 3 bases from V and 7 bases from J; junction bases left unmatched: 13. This CDR3 is built from 16 residues. The V gene's germline CDR1 is SNHLY and CDR2 FYNNEI. CDR3 in DNA: TGTGCCAGCAGTGAGAGCGGGAGATTCCTCGGGGGGACCCAGTACTTC. The encoded protein is CASSESGRFLGGTQYF.

This clonotype was observed a handful of times. This rearrangement joins TRBV28 to TRBJ1-6; TRBD1 matches 11 bases. The germline V gene has CDR1 MDHEN and CDR2 SYDVKM. V shed 3 bases, J shed 10 bases, and the junction held 5 bases outside the gene matches. There are 15 residues in the CDR3. CDR3 sequence reads: CASSLDRGRGSPLHF. DNA of the CDR3: TGTGCCAGCAGTTTGGACAGGGGGCGCGGGTCACCCCTCCACTTT.

This clonotype was seen a few times. The CDR3 is CSARQGSSRSPQHF. The CDR3 DNA follows: TGCAGTGCTAGACAGGGGTCCTCGAGGTCGCCCCAGCATTTT. The chain recombines TRBV20-1 with TRBJ1-5; D is possibly TRBD1 (6 bases). This CDR3 has 14 residues. V lost 2 bases and J lost 9, with 17 bases in between. Germline CDR1 reads DFQATT; CDR2 reads SNEGSKA (reference sequence).

Concerning this clonotype: This could be a read error, since a much larger clone is one nucleotide away. The chain carries TRBV15 and TRBJ1-5; no firm D call. V was trimmed by 7 bases and J by 5 bases, leaving 9 bases between them. The germline gives CDR1 LNHNV, CDR2 YYDKDF (reference sequence). The CDR3 length is 12 residues. The CDR3 loop is CATNEGYQPQHF. CDR3 coding DNA: TGTGCCACCAACGAGGGCTATCAGCCCCAGCATTTT.

The V and J genes are TRBV15 and TRBJ1-1; D not resolved. Germline-derived CDR1 and CDR2 are LNHNV and YYDKDF (reference sequence). The CDR3 covers 14 residues. V was clipped by 8 bases and J by 0 bases, with 13 bases between them. CDR3 nucleotide sequence: TGTGCCACCTCGGGAGGGCCGATGAACACTGAAGCTTTCTTT. It specifies CATSGGPMNTEAFF.

This clonotype was recorded at least ten times. The chain is built from TRBV24-1 and TRBJ2-6, with D unresolved. The germline gives CDR1 KGHDR, CDR2 SFDVKD. V lost 3 bases to trimming and J lost 0 bases, with 8 bases between them. The CDR3 is made up of 16 amino acids. The CDR3 loop reads CATSDGGSSGANVLTF. In DNA form, the CDR3 reads TGTGCCACCAGTGATGGTGGAAGCTCTGGGGCCAACGTCCTGACTTTC.

A word on this clonotype: The junction does not match germline at one end; this may be a read error. This rearrangement joins TRBV29-1 to TRBJ2-3; no firm D call. CDR1 SQVTM and CDR2 ANQGSEA come from the germline V gene. This CDR3 comprises 11 residues. The CDR3: CSAKNTDTRYF. CDR3 DNA: TGCAGCGCCAAAAACACAGATACGCGGTATTTT.

The CDR3 loop reads CASSPTAGGPEQFF. CDR3 bases: TGTGCCAGTAGTCCGACAGCGGGAGGACCTGAGCAGTTCTTC. The rearrangement links TRBV19 to TRBJ2-5; TRBD2 matches at 9 bases. The J call is doubtful: the DNA matches TRBJ2-1 better. The germline CDR1 and CDR2 sequences are LNHDA and SQIVND (reference sequence). There are 14 residues in the CDR3.

The rearrangement uses TRBV20-1 and TRBJ2-5; D remains ambiguous. The DNA end favors TRBJ2-7, so the J call may be wrong. The CDR3 is made up of 13 amino acids. Per the germline V gene, CDR1 is DFQATT and CDR2 is SNEGSKA (reference sequence). The DNA for the CDR3 is TGCAGTGCTAGTGATCGGGCTATCTACGAGCAGTACTTC. The encoded protein is CSASDRAIYEQYF.

The V gene is TRBV7-2, the J gene TRBJ1-6, with 8 nucleotides matching TRBD1. Looked up from germline, CDR1 is SGHTA and CDR2 is FQGNSA. J was trimmed by 2 bases and V by 7 bases; bases with no gene match: 10. The CDR3 loop spans 17 amino acids. This CDR3 reads CASKRDRFTTYNSPLHF. The CDR3, as DNA: TGTGCCAGCAAGAGGGACAGGTTTACGACCTATAATTCACCCCTCCACTTT.

The V and J genes are TRBV5-1 and TRBJ2-1, with D uncertain. Per germline, CDR1 SGHRS and CDR2 YFSETQ. V gave up 1 base and J gave up 5 bases, with 16 bases separating them. The CDR3 is made up of 16 amino acids. The CDR3 spells CASSLIAAKTNNEQFF. In nucleotides, the CDR3 is TGCGCCAGCAGCTTGATTGCAGCCAAAACGAACAATGAGCAGTTCTTC.

The rearrangement links TRBV6-4 to TRBJ2-3, with TRBD1 matching 8 bases. This CDR3 comprises 14 residues. The ends lost 6 bases at V and 2 bases at J; junction bases unmatched: 4. Germline lookup yields CDR1 MRHNA and CDR2 SNTAGT. This chain's CDR3 is CASSGTGPTDTQYF. Here the CDR3 DNA reads TGTGCCAGCAGCGGGACAGGCCCCACAGATACGCAGTATTTT.

The CDR3 DNA sequence: TGCAGTGCTTTTGGGACTAACTATGGCTACACCTTC. Encoded protein: CSAFGTNYGYTF. The genes are TRBV20-1 and TRBJ1-2; D gene uncertain. Germline CDR1 reads DFQATT; CDR2 reads SNEGSKA (reference sequence). V gave up 5 bases and J gave up 0 bases, with 7 bases separating them. The CDR3 loop spans 12 amino acids.

The J gene is TRBJ2-1, the V gene TRBV28, with 7 bases lining up with TRBD1. The J call is in doubt because the DNA end fits TRBJ2-7 better. CDR1 MDHEN and CDR2 SYDVKM come from the germline V gene. There are 14 residues in the CDR3. The CDR3 reads CASSSLDRSYEQYF. The CDR3 DNA sequence: TGTGCCAGCAGTTCCCTGGACAGGTCCTACGAGCAGTACTTC.